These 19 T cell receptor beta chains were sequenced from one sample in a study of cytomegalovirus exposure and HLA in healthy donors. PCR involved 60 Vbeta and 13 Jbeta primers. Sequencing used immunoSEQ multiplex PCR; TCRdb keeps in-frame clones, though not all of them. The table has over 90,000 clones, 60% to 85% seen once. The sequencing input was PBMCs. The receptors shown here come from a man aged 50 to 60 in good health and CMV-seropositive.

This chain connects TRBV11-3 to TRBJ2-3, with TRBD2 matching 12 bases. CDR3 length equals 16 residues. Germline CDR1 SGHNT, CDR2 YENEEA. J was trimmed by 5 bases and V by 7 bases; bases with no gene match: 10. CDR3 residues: CASNAPGLAGRDTQYF. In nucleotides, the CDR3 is TGTGCCAGCAACGCACCGGGACTAGCGGGCCGAGATACGCAGTATTTT. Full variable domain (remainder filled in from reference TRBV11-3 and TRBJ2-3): EAGVVQSPRYKIIEKKQPVAFWCNPISGHNTLYWYLQNLGQGPELLIRYENEEAVDDSQLPKDRFSAERLKGVDSTLKIQPAELGDSAVYLCASNAPGLAGRDTQYFGPGTRLTVL.

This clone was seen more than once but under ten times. The CDR3 DNA is TGTGCCAGCAGCTTATCCACGCATACGGGTGAAAAACTGTTTTTT. It codes for CASSLSTHTGEKLFF. V is TRBV11-2 and J is TRBJ1-4, with unresolved D. In germline, CDR1 is SGHAT, CDR2 FQNNGV. Trimming pared 2 bases from V and 7 bases from J, leaving 14 bases between. The CDR3 sequence is 15 residues long.

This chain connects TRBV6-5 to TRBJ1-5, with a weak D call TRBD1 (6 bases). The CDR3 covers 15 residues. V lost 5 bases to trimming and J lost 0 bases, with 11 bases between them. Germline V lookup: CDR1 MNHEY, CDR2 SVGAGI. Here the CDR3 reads CASSGQLNSNQPQHF. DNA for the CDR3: TGTGCCAGCAGTGGACAGCTTAATAGCAATCAGCCCCAGCATTTT.

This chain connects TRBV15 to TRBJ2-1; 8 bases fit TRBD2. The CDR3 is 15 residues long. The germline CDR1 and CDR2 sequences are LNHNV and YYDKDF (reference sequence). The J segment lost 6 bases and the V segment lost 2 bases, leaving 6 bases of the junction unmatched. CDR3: CATSRTGLGFNEQFF. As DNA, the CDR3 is TGTGCCACCAGCAGAACGGGACTAGGTTTCAATGAGCAGTTCTTC.

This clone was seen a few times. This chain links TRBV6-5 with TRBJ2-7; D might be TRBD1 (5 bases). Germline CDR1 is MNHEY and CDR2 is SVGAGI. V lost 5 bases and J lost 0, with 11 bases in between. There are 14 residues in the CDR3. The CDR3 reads CASSRTRGSYEQYF. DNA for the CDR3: TGTGCCAGCAGTCGGACAAGGGGCTCCTACGAGCAGTACTTC.

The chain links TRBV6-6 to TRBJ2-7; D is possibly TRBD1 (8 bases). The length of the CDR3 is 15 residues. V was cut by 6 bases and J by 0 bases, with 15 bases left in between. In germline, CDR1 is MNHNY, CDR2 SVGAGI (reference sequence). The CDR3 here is CASRSGTGSSYEQYF. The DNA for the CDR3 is TGTGCCAGCAGGAGCGGGACAGGATCCTCCTACGAGCAGTACTTC.

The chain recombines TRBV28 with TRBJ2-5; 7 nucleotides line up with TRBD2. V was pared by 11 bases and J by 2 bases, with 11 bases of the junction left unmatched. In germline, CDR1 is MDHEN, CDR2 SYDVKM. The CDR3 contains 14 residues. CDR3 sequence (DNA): TGTGCCCTAGCGGCTAGCGGACCACAAGAGACCCAGTACTTC. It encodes CALAASGPQETQYF.

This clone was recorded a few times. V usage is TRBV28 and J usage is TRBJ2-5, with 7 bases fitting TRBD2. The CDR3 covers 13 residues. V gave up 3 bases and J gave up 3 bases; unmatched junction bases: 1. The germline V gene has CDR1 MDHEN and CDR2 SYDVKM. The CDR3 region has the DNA TGTGCCAGCAGTTTGCTAGCGGAAGAGACCCAGTACTTC. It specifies CASSLLAEETQYF.

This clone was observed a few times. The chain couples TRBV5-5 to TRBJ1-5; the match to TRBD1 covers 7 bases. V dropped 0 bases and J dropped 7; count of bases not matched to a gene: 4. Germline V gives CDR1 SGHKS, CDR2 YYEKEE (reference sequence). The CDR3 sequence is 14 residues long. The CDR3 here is CASSLEGGGQPQHF. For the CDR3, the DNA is TGTGCCAGCAGCTTGGAAGGGGGCGGCCAGCCCCAGCATTTT.

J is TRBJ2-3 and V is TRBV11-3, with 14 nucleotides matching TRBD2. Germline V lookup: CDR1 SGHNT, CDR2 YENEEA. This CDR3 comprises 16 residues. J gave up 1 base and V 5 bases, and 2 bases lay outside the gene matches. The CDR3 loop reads CASSVGLAGGTDTQYF. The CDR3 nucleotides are TGTGCCAGCAGCGTGGGACTAGCGGGAGGCACAGATACGCAGTATTTT.

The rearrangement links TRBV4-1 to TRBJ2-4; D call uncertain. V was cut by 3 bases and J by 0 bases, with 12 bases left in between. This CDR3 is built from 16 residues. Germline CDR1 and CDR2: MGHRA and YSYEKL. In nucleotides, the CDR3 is TGCGCCAGCAGCCAGCCCTCCGAGTTAGCCAAAAACATTCAGTACTTC. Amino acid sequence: CASSQPSELAKNIQYF.

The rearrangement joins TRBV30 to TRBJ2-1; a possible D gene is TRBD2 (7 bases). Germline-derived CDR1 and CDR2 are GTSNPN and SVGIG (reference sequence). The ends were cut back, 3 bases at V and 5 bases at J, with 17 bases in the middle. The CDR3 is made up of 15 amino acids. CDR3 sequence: CAWRLRGRANNEQFF. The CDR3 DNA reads TGTGCCTGGAGATTAAGGGGGAGGGCGAACAATGAGCAGTTCTTC. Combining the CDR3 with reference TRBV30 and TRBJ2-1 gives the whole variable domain SQTIHQWPATLVQPVGSPLSLECTVEGTSNPNLYWYRQAAGRGLQLLFYSVGIGQISSEVPQNLSASRPQDRQFILSSKKLLLSDSGFYLCAWRLRGRANNEQFFGPGTRLTVL.

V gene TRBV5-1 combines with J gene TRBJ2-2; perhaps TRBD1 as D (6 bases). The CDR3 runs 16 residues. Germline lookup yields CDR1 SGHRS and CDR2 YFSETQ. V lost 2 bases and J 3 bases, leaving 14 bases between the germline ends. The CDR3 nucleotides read TGCGCCAGCAGCTTTTCCGGACAGAGCTACACCGGGGAGCTGTTTTTT. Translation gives CASSFSGQSYTGELFF. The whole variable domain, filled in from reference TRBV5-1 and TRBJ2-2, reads KAGVTQTPRYLIKTRGQQVTLSCSPISGHRSVSWYQQTPGQGLQFLFEYFSETQRNKGNFPGRFSGRQFSNSRSEMNVSTLELGDSALYLCASSFSGQSYTGELFFGEGSRLTVL.

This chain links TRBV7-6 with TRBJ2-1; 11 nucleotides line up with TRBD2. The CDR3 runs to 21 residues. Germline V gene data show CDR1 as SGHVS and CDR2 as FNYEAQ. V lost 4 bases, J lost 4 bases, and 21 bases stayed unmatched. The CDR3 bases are TGTGCCAGCAGCTCCCTACTAGGGACTAGCGGAGCCCCCACGGGATACAATGAGCAGTTCTTC. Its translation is CASSSLLGTSGAPTGYNEQFF.

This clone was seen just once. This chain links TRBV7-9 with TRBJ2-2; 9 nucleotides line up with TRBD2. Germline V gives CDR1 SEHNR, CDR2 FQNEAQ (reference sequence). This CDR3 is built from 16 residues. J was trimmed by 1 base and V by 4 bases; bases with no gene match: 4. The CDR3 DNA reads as TGTGCCAGCAGCTCATTAGCGGGAGTGAACACCGGGGAGCTGTTTTTT. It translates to CASSSLAGVNTGELFF.

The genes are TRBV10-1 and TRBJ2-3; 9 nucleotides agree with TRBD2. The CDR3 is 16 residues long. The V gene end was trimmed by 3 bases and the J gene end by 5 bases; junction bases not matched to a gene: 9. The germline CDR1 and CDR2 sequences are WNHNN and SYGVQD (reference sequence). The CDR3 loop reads CASSEGASGAGDTQYF. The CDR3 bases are TGCGCCAGCAGTGAAGGGGCTAGCGGGGCGGGAGATACGCAGTATTTT.

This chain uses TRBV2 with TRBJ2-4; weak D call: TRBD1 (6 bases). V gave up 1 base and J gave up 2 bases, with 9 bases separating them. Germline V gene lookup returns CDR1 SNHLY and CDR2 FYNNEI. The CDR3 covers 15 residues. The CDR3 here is CASSEDRVPKNIQYF. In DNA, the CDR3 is TGTGCCAGCAGTGAAGACAGGGTACCCAAAAACATTCAGTACTTC.

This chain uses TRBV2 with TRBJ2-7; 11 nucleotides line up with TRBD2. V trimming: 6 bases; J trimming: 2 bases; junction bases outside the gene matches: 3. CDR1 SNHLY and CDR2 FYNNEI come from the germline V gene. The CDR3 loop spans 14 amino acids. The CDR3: CASSGTSGTYEQYF. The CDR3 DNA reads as TGTGCCAGCAGCGGGACTAGCGGTACCTACGAGCAGTACTTC.

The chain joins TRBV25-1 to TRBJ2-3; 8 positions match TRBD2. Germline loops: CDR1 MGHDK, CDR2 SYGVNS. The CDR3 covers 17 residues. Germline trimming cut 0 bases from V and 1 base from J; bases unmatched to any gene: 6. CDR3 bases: TGTGCCAGCAGTGAATACGGGACTAGTTTTGGCACAGATACGCAGTATTTT. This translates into CASSEYGTSFGTDTQYF.